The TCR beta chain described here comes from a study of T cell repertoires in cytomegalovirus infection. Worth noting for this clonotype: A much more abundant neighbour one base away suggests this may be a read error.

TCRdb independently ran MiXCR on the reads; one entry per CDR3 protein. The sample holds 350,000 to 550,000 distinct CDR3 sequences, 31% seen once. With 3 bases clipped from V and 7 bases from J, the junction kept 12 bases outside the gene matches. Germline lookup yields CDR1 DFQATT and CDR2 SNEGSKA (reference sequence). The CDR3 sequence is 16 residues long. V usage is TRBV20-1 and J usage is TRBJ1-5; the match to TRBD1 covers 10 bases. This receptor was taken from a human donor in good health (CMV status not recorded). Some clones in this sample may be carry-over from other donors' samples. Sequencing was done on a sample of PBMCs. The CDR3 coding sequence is TGCAGTGCTAGGGACTTCGGACAGGGGGTAGGCCAGCCCCAGCATTTT. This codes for CSARDFGQGVGQPQHF.